Detailed here is one T cell receptor beta chain. The source of the sample is a study of cytomegalovirus exposure and HLA in healthy donors. This CDR3 comprises 16 residues. The germline CDR1 and CDR2 sequences are SEHNR and FQNEAQ (reference sequence). V lost 5 bases to trimming and J lost 8 bases, with 21 bases between them. PCR primers comprised 60 Vbeta and 13 Jbeta primers. Data came from immunoSEQ multiplex PCR; TCRdb stores just in-frame clones and leaves some out. The data hold roughly 120,000 clones, with about 80% observed a single time. The sequence came from a male donor in good health and CMV-seronegative. The sample consisted of PBMCs. This rearrangement joins TRBV7-9 to TRBJ1-4, with D maybe TRBD1 (5 bases). CDR3 nucleotide sequence: TGTGCCAGCAGCCGGGGGGATGGGCCTTCCGGGGAAAAACTGTTTTTT. Translation: CASSRGDGPSGEKLFF.